Presented here are 5 T cell receptor beta chains from one specimen sequenced in a study of blood T cell repertoires in COVID-19 (dated by TCRdb to the early 2020s). Library method: the immunoSEQ multiplex PCR assay. The immuneACCESS repertoire file appears here via TCRdb, limited to in-frame rearrangements. These files lack a portion of the clones; in checked studies, under half of the deficit traces to unresolved V genes, and the cause of the others is not known. The sample profile shows 100,000 to 150,000 clones; about 81% of them were found once. Jointly, the top ten make up about a sixth of the sample. The sequenced material came from peripheral blood. These receptors all stem from a man aged 30 to 39 with COVID-19, enrolled during active disease.

The chain uses TRBV6-2 or TRBV6-3 and TRBJ2-7, with 8 nucleotides matching TRBD2. The junction had 0 bases not matched to a gene; V was cut back by 4 bases and J by 4 bases. CDR1 MNHEY and CDR2 SVGEGT come from the germline V gene. This CDR3 comprises 12 residues. CDR3 in DNA: TGTGCCAGCAGTTTAGCGGGATACGAGCAGTACTTC. Translation: CASSLAGYEQYF.

This clone occurred a few times. The sample contains more than one DNA sequence encoding this CDR3. The CDR3 spells CAWSVQGHEQYF. The CDR3 bases are TGTGCCTGGAGTGTTCAGGGCCACGAGCAGTACTTC. The V call is TRBV30, the J call TRBJ2-7; TRBD1 is a possible D gene (5 bases). Between the trimmed V and J ends, which lost 0 bases and 5 bases, there was a span of 8 bases. CDR3 length: 12 residues. CDR1 and CDR2 from the germline V gene are GTSNPN and SVGIG (reference sequence).

A few counts support this clone. The chain recombines TRBV27 with TRBJ2-1; 9 nucleotides line up with TRBD2. The CDR3 is 16 amino acids. Per the germline V gene, CDR1 is MNHEY and CDR2 is SMNVEV (reference sequence). The ends lost 2 bases at V and 6 bases at J; junction bases unmatched: 8. The CDR3 DNA sequence: TGTGCCAGCAGTTTACTAATAGCGGGAGTCGTCAATGAGCAGTTCTTC. Encoded protein: CASSLLIAGVVNEQFF.

V gene TRBV30 combines with J gene TRBJ1-4; tentative D call: TRBD1 (5 bases). Germline CDR1 reads GTSNPN; CDR2 reads SVGIG (reference sequence). The V end lost 8 bases, the J end lost 5 bases, and 18 bases lay between the germline ends. The length of the CDR3 is 14 residues. As DNA, the CDR3 is TGTGCCACGCCTCGGGACTCCGGGAATGAAAAACTGTTTTTT. It codes for CATPRDSGNEKLFF. The full variable domain, in which reference TRBV30 and TRBJ1-4 provide the parts outside the CDR3, is SQTIHQWPATLVQPVGSPLSLECTVEGTSNPNLYWYRQAAGRGLQLLFYSVGIGQISSEVPQNLSASRPQDRQFILSSKKLLLSDSGFYLCATPRDSGNEKLFFGSGTQLSVL.

The V gene is TRBV19, the J gene TRBJ2-5; 9 bases agree with TRBD1. J was trimmed by 4 bases and V by 5 bases; bases with no gene match: 8. Germline-derived CDR1 and CDR2 are LNHDA and SQIVND (reference sequence). The CDR3 sequence is 15 residues long. CDR3 nucleotides: TGTGCCAGTAGTCTCCTGGACAGGGGAGGAGAGACCCAGTACTTC. It encodes CASSLLDRGGETQYF.